These 24 T cell receptor beta chains were all obtained from the same sample, sequenced in a study of early T cells in non-severe SARS-CoV-2 infection. TCRdb reanalysed the 5' RACE reads using MiXCR and keeps one entry per CDR3 protein. The sample has 40,000 to 55,000 distinct CDR3 sequences, 8.5% to 10% seen once. The sequenced sample consisted of whole blood. Every receptor here comes from an adult who was a healthcare worker with PCR-confirmed SARS-CoV-2 infection or an uninfected control (not recorded which).

At least ten counts were recorded for this clonotype. V gene TRBV28 combines with J gene TRBJ2-7; 10 nucleotides align to TRBD2. The germline V gene encodes CDR1 MDHEN and CDR2 SYDVKM. This CDR3 spans 14 amino acids. With 3 bases clipped from V and 6 bases from J, the junction kept 5 bases outside the gene matches. The CDR3 loop is CASSFLASGSEQYF. CDR3 DNA: TGTGCCAGCAGTTTCCTCGCTAGCGGGAGCGAGCAGTACTTC.

The chain uses TRBV30 and TRBJ2-2, with D possibly being TRBD2 (5 bases). The CDR3 consists of 14 residues. V shed 5 bases and J shed 2 bases, with 12 bases lying between them. Germline CDR1 GTSNPN, CDR2 SVGIG (reference sequence). In DNA form, the CDR3 reads TGTGCCTGGTCGTCTAGCAGAAACACCGGGGAGCTGTTTTTT. Translation: CAWSSSRNTGELFF.

This clonotype was detected many times. One junction end disagrees with the germline gene, perhaps due to a read error. The chain carries TRBV18 and TRBJ1-5; D remains unclear. Germline CDR1 and CDR2: KGHSH and LQKENI. The CDR3 loop spans 11 amino acids. The CDR3 is CLWVFVQPQHF. The CDR3 DNA sequence: TGCCTTTGGGTGTTTGTTCAGCCCCAGCATTTT. Full variable domain (remainder filled in from reference TRBV18 and TRBJ1-5): NAGVMQNPRHLVRRRGQEARLRCSPMKGHSHVYWYRQLPEEGLKFMVYLQKENIIDESGMPKERFSAEFPKEGPSILRIQQVVRGDSAAYFCLWVFVQPQHFGDGTRLSIL.

A few counts support this clonotype. The rearrangement uses TRBV9 and TRBJ1-1; no clear D. CDR3 length: 14 amino acids. Looked up from germline, CDR1 is SGDLS and CDR2 is YYNGEE. Trimming removed 0 bases from V and 6 bases from J, with 12 bases in between. The CDR3 protein is CASSVGAASPEAFF. The CDR3 coding sequence is TGTGCCAGCAGCGTAGGGGCAGCCAGCCCTGAAGCTTTCTTT.

The V call is TRBV5-4, the J call TRBJ1-1; D is unclear. V was trimmed by 0 bases and J by 0 bases, leaving 9 bases between them. This CDR3 spans 15 amino acids. Looked up from germline, CDR1 is SGHNT and CDR2 is YYREEE (reference sequence). The CDR3 sequence is CASSLVGSLNTEAFF. CDR3 DNA sequence: TGTGCCAGCAGCTTGGTAGGGTCCCTGAACACTGAAGCTTTCTTT.

V usage is TRBV29-1 and J usage is TRBJ1-1, with D perhaps TRBD1 (5 bases). V lost 5 bases and J 9 bases, leaving 25 bases between the germline ends. This CDR3 region has 15 residues. Germline CDR1 SQVTM, CDR2 ANQGSEA. CDR3 amino acids: CSVSYRDSRGLKAFF. The CDR3 DNA follows: TGCAGCGTTTCTTACCGGGACTCTCGAGGACTGAAAGCTTTCTTT.

This clonotype turned up a few times. V usage is TRBV6-5 and J usage is TRBJ1-4; 7 bases fit TRBD1. The V gene end was trimmed by 0 bases and the J gene end by 7 bases; junction bases not matched to a gene: 5. CDR1 and CDR2 from the germline V gene are MNHEY and SVGAGI. The CDR3 has 15 amino acids. CDR3: CASSYSTGRSEKLFF. The CDR3 bases are TGTGCCAGCAGTTACTCGACAGGGAGGAGTGAAAAACTGTTTTTT.

This clonotype was detected ten times or more. This chain connects TRBV6-5 to TRBJ2-1; 9 positions match TRBD2. CDR1 is MNHEY, CDR2 SVGAGI, per germline. This CDR3 has 15 residues. V lost 6 bases to trimming and J lost 4 bases; unmatched junction nucleotides: 7. CDR3 amino acids: CASRLSGRSYNEQFF. In nucleotides, the CDR3 is TGTGCCAGCAGACTTAGCGGGAGATCTTACAATGAGCAGTTCTTC.

This sequence joins TRBV20-1 and TRBJ2-3, with 7 bases fitting TRBD2. This CDR3 is 14 amino acids long. The V gene end was trimmed by 2 bases and the J gene end by 2 bases; junction bases not matched to a gene: 4. The V gene's germline CDR1 is DFQATT and CDR2 SNEGSKA (reference sequence). The CDR3 bases are TGCAGTGCTAGACCTAGCGGCCCCACAGATACGCAGTATTTT. Its protein is CSARPSGPTDTQYF.

The rearrangement links TRBV15 to TRBJ1-4; no clear D gene. Germline values: CDR1 LNHNV, CDR2 YYDKDF (reference sequence). The CDR3 has 14 amino acids. Trimming left V 3 bases short and J 12 bases short, with 17 bases between. As DNA, the CDR3 is TGTGCCACCAGCAGCGGAAAGGCCGTTTATGAACTGTTTTTT. Protein product: CATSSGKAVYELFF.

This clonotype was counted many times. V usage is TRBV7-9 and J usage is TRBJ2-5; TRBD2 matches 12 bases. J lost 5 bases, V lost 5 bases, and 12 bases had no gene match. This CDR3 is built from 17 residues. Germline CDR1 reads SEHNR; CDR2 reads FQNEAQ (reference sequence). The CDR3 sequence: CASSGARLAGVWETQYF. The CDR3 DNA follows: TGTGCCAGCAGCGGCGCCCGACTAGCGGGGGTTTGGGAGACCCAGTACTTC.

This clonotype showed up many times. The gene calls are TRBV14 and TRBJ2-2; D remains ambiguous. CDR3 length: 15 residues. Germline loops: CDR1 SGHDN, CDR2 FVKESK. The germline V and J ends were trimmed by 1 base and 1 base, with 7 bases remaining between them. For the CDR3, the DNA is TGTGCCAGCAGCCAAGTAATACAGAACACCGGGGAGCTGTTTTTT. It codes for CASSQVIQNTGELFF.

This clonotype was observed a few times. V usage is TRBV7-9 and J usage is TRBJ2-3; 12 positions agree with TRBD2. Germline-derived CDR1 and CDR2 are SEHNR and FQNEAQ (reference sequence). Trimming at V came to 4 bases and at J to 1 base, leaving 3 bases not matched to a gene. This CDR3 has 16 amino acids. CDR3 sequence reads: CASSSWTSGGTDTQYF. The CDR3 DNA is TGTGCCAGCAGCTCTTGGACTAGCGGGGGCACAGATACGCAGTATTTT. Looking up the rest from reference TRBV7-9 and TRBJ2-3 gives the full variable domain: DTGVSQNPRHKITKRGQNVTFRCDPISEHNRLYWYRQTLGQGPEFLTYFQNEAQLEKSRLLSDRFSAERPKGSFSTLEIQRTEQGDSAMYLCASSSWTSGGTDTQYFGPGTRLTVL.

This clonotype was seen a handful of times. V gene TRBV28 combines with J gene TRBJ2-1, with a tentative D call TRBD2 (5 bases). Trimming removed 6 bases from V and 1 base from J, with 13 bases in between. The germline gives CDR1 MDHEN, CDR2 SYDVKM. The CDR3 spans 15 residues. The DNA for the CDR3 is TGTGCCAGCAGCCCCGTGGAGGAATCCTACAATGAGCAGTTCTTC. Amino acid sequence: CASSPVEESYNEQFF.

At least ten counts were recorded for this clonotype. This sequence joins TRBV7-8 and TRBJ2-3, with D unclear. Germline V gene data show CDR1 as SGHVS and CDR2 as FQNEAQ. This CDR3 comprises 15 residues. Trimming removed 2 bases at V and 9 bases at J, with 18 bases between. CDR3: CASSLRADVLQTQYF. The CDR3 DNA is TGTGCCAGCAGCTTAAGGGCTGACGTCCTCCAAACGCAGTATTTT. The complete variable domain, with remaining parts taken from reference TRBV7-8 and TRBJ2-3, reads GAGVSQSPRYKVAKRGQDVALRCDPISGHVSLFWYQQALGQGPEFLTYFQNEAQLDKSGLPSDRFFAERPEGSVSTLKIQRTQQEDSAVYLCASSLRADVLQTQYFGPGTRLTVL.

J is TRBJ2-7 and V is TRBV28; D may be TRBD1 (5 bases). The CDR3 spans 12 residues. The germline V gene has CDR1 MDHEN and CDR2 SYDVKM. V lost 4 bases and J lost 10, with 14 bases in between. In DNA form, the CDR3 reads TGTGCCAGCAGTTCCGGCAACAGGCGCCAGTACTTC. Protein: CASSSGNRRQYF.

The chain uses TRBV7-2 and TRBJ2-4; the D is unclear. CDR3 length equals 17 residues. Germline CDR1 SGHTA, CDR2 FQGNSA. V was pared by 2 bases and J by 2 bases, with 16 bases between. Written as DNA, the CDR3 is TGTGCCAGCAGCTTAAAGTTGGACCTCATAACCAAAAACATTCAGTACTTC. It codes for CASSLKLDLITKNIQYF.

By frequency in the sample, this clonotype is medium-sized. The rearrangement joins TRBV28 to TRBJ2-1; weak D call: TRBD2 (5 bases). CDR1 and CDR2 (germline): MDHEN, SYDVKM. The CDR3 loop spans 16 amino acids. Trimming left V 6 bases short and J 5 bases short, with 20 bases between. This CDR3 is CASSHLSGSGNNEQFF. In DNA, the CDR3 is TGTGCCAGCAGCCACCTCTCCGGTTCGGGAAACAATGAGCAGTTCTTC.

Judged by abundance, this clonotype is medium-sized. In DNA, the CDR3 is TGTGCCAGCACCCAAAGGGATAGCAGCACAGATACGCAGTATTTT. Its protein is CASTQRDSSTDTQYF. This sequence joins TRBV13 and TRBJ2-3; D uncertain. The CDR3 contains 15 residues. V was shortened by 7 bases and J by 0 bases, with 14 bases between the two germline ends. Germline V gives CDR1 PRHDT, CDR2 FYEKMQ (reference sequence).

Many counts were recorded for this clonotype. The chain joins TRBV28 to TRBJ2-4; 9 bases fit TRBD2. The CDR3 loop spans 18 amino acids. V lost 3 bases and J lost 0; bases outside the gene matches: 9. Germline V gene sequence: CDR1 MDHEN, CDR2 SYDVKM. In DNA form, the CDR3 reads TGTGCCAGCAGTTTGGGGCGGGAGGGCCAAGTAGCCAAAAACATTCAGTACTTC. This codes for CASSLGREGQVAKNIQYF.

The chain joins TRBV6-6 to TRBJ2-7; 9 nucleotides align to TRBD2. The CDR3 is 15 amino acids. V shed 2 bases, J shed 7 bases, and the junction held 9 bases outside the gene matches. Germline CDR1 is MNHNY and CDR2 is SVGAGI (reference sequence). The DNA for the CDR3 is TGTGCCAGCAGTTACCTACGCGGGAGGGGTGAAGAGCAGTACTTC. Amino acids: CASSYLRGRGEEQYF.

This chain joins TRBV15 and TRBJ2-3; D is undetermined. The CDR3 length is 15 residues. V lost 0 bases, J lost 0 bases, and 7 bases lay in between. Germline V CDR1 and CDR2: LNHNV, YYDKDF (reference sequence). The CDR3 protein is CATSRDWASTDTQYF. The CDR3 DNA reads as TGTGCCACCAGCAGAGATTGGGCTAGCACAGATACGCAGTATTTT.

This clonotype was observed a handful of times. The chain employs TRBV3-1 and TRBJ1-2; D remains unclear. The CDR3 contains 18 residues. Trimming stripped 4 bases from V and 2 bases from J, with 23 bases between. The germline V gene encodes CDR1 LGHDT and CDR2 YNNKEL (reference sequence). The CDR3 reads CASSPWHSRGSLNYGYTF. For the CDR3, the DNA is TGTGCCAGCAGCCCTTGGCACAGTCGAGGGTCCCTAAACTATGGCTACACCTTC.

The sample holds many counts of this clonotype. The genes are TRBV29-1 and TRBJ2-1, with D perhaps TRBD1 or TRBD2 (5 bases each). CDR1 is SQVTM and CDR2 is ANQGSEA in the germline V gene. Trimming cost V 7 bases and J 7 bases, with 11 bases left between them. The CDR3 consists of 11 residues. The chain's CDR3 is CSAGTGNEQFF. CDR3 DNA: TGCAGCGCGGGGACGGGGAATGAGCAGTTCTTC.